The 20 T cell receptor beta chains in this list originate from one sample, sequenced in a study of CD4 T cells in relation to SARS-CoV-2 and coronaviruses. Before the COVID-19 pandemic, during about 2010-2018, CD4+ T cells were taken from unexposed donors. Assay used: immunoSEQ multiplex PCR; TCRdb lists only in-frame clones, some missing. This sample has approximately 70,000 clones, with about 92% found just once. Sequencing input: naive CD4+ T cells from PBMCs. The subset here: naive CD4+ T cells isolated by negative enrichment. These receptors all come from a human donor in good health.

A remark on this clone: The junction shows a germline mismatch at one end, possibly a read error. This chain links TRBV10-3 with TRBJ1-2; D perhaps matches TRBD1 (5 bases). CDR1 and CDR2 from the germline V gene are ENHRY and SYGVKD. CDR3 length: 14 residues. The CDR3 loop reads CAISESTGTGKIHF. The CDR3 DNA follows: TGTGCCATCAGTGAGTCGACTGGGACGGGAAAGATCCACTTC.

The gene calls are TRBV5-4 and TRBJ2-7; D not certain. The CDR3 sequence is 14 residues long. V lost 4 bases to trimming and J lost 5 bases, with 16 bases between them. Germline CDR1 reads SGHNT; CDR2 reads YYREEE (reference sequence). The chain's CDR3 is CASSPSAPLDEQYF. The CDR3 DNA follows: TGTGCCAGCAGCCCCTCAGCTCCTCTCGACGAGCAGTACTTC.

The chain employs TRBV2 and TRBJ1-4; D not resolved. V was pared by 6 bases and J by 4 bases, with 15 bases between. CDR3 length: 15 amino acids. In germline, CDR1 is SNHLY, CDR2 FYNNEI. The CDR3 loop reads CASRDDWGFNEKLFF. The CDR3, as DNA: TGTGCCAGCAGAGACGACTGGGGTTTTAATGAAAAACTGTTTTTT.

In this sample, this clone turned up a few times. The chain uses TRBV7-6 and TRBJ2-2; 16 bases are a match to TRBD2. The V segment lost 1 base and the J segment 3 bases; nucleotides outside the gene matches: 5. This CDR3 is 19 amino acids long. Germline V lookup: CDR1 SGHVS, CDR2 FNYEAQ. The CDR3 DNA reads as TGTGCCAGCAGCTTAGAGGGACTAGCGGGAGGGCGGTACACCGGGGAGCTGTTTTTT. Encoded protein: CASSLEGLAGGRYTGELFF.

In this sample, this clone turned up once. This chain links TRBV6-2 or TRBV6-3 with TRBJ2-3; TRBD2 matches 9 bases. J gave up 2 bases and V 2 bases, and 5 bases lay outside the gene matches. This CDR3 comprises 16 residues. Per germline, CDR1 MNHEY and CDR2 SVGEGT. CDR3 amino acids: CASSYVAGVPTDTQYF. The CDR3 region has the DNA TGTGCCAGCAGTTACGTAGCGGGAGTTCCCACAGATACGCAGTATTTT.

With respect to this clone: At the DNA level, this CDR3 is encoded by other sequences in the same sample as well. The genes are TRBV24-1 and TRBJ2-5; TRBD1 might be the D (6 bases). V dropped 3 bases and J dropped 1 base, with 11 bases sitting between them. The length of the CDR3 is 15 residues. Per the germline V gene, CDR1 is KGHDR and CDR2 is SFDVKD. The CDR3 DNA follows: TGTGCCACCAGTGATCCAACAGGGACCCAAGAGACCCAGTACTTC. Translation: CATSDPTGTQETQYF.

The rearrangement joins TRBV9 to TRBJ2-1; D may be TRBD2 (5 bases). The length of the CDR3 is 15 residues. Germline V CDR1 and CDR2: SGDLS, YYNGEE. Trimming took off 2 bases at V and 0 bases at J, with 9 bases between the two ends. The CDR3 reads CASSVLAGSYNEQFF. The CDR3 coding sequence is TGTGCCAGCAGCGTCCTAGCTGGCTCCTACAATGAGCAGTTCTTC.

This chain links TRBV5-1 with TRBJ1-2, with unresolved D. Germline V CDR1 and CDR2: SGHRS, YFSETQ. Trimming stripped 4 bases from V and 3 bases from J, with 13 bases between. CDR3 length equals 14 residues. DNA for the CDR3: TGCGCCAGCAGCCCCAGTAGGGTAGACTATGGCTACACCTTC. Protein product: CASSPSRVDYGYTF.

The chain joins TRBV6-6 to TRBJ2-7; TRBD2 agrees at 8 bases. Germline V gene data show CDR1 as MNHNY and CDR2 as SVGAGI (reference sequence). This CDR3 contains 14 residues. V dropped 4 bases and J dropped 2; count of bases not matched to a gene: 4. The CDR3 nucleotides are TGTGCCAGCAGTTCCCCCGGGAGGGCCTACGAGCAGTACTTC. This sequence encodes CASSSPGRAYEQYF.

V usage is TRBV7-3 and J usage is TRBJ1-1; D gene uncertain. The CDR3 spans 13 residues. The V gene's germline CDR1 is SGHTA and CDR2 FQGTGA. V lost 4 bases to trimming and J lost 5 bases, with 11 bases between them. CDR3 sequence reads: CASSSGGSTEAFF. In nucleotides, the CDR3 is TGTGCCAGCAGCTCCGGTGGGTCAACTGAAGCTTTCTTT.

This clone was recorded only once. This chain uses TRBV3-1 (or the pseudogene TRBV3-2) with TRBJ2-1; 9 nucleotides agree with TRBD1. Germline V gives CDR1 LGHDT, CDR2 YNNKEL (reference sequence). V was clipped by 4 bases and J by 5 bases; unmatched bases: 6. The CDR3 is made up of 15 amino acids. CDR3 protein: CASSLLGTGNNEQFF. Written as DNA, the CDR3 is TGTGCCAGCAGCCTCCTGGGGACAGGGAACAATGAGCAGTTCTTC.

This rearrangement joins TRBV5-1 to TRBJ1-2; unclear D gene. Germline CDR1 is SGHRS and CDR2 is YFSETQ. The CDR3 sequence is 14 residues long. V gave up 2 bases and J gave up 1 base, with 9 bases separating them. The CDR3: CASSLEGNNYGYTF. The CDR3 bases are TGCGCCAGCAGCTTAGAAGGGAATAACTATGGCTACACCTTC.

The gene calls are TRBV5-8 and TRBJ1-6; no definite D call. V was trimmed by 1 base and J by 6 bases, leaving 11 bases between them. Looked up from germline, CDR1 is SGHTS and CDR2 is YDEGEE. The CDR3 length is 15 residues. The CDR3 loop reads CASSLPPGVNSPLHF. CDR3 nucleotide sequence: TGTGCCAGCAGCTTGCCCCCCGGCGTTAATTCACCCCTCCACTTT.

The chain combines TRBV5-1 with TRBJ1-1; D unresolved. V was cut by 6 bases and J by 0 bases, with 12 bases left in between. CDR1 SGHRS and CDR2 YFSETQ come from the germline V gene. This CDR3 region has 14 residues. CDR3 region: CASNTDGMNTEAFF. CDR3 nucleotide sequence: TGCGCCAGCAACACTGACGGGATGAACACTGAAGCTTTCTTT.

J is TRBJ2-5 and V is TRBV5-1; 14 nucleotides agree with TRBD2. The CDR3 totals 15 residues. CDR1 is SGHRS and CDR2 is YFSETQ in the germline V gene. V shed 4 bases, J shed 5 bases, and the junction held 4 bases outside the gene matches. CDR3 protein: CASSPGTSGGETQYF. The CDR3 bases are TGCGCCAGCAGCCCCGGGACTAGCGGGGGTGAGACCCAGTACTTC.

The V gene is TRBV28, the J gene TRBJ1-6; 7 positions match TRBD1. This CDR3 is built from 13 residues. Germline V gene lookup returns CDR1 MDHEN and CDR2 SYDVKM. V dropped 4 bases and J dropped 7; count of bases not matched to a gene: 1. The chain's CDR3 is CASSSRGNSPLHF. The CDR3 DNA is TGTGCCAGCAGTTCCAGGGGGAATTCACCCCTCCACTTT.

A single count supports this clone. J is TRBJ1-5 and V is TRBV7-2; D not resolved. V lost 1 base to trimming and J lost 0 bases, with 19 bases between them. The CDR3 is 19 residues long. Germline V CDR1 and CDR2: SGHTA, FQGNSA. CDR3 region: CASSLGPLQQFYSNQPQHF. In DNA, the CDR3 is TGTGCCAGCAGCTTAGGCCCCCTCCAGCAGTTTTATAGCAATCAGCCCCAGCATTTT.

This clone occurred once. CDR3 region: CASSPTPLVGGYTF. CDR3 DNA sequence: TGTGCCAGCAGCCCGACCCCCCTGGTGGGGGGCTACACCTTC. The V and J genes are TRBV9 and TRBJ1-2; D uncertain. V gave up 4 bases and J gave up 8 bases, with 18 bases separating them. Germline loops: CDR1 SGDLS, CDR2 YYNGEE. The CDR3 has 14 residues.

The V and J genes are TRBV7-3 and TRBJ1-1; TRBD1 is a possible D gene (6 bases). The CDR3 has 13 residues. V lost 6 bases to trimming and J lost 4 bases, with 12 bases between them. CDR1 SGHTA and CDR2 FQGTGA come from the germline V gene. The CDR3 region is CASSYQGSTEAFF. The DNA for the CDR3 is TGTGCCAGCAGTTACCAGGGGAGCACTGAAGCTTTCTTT.

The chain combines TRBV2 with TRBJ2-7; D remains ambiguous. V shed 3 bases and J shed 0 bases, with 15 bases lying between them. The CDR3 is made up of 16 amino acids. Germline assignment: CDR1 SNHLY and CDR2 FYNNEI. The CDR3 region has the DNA TGTGCCAGCAGTGATTTCGTTGGTTCCTTCTCCTACGAGCAGTACTTC. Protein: CASSDFVGSFSYEQYF.